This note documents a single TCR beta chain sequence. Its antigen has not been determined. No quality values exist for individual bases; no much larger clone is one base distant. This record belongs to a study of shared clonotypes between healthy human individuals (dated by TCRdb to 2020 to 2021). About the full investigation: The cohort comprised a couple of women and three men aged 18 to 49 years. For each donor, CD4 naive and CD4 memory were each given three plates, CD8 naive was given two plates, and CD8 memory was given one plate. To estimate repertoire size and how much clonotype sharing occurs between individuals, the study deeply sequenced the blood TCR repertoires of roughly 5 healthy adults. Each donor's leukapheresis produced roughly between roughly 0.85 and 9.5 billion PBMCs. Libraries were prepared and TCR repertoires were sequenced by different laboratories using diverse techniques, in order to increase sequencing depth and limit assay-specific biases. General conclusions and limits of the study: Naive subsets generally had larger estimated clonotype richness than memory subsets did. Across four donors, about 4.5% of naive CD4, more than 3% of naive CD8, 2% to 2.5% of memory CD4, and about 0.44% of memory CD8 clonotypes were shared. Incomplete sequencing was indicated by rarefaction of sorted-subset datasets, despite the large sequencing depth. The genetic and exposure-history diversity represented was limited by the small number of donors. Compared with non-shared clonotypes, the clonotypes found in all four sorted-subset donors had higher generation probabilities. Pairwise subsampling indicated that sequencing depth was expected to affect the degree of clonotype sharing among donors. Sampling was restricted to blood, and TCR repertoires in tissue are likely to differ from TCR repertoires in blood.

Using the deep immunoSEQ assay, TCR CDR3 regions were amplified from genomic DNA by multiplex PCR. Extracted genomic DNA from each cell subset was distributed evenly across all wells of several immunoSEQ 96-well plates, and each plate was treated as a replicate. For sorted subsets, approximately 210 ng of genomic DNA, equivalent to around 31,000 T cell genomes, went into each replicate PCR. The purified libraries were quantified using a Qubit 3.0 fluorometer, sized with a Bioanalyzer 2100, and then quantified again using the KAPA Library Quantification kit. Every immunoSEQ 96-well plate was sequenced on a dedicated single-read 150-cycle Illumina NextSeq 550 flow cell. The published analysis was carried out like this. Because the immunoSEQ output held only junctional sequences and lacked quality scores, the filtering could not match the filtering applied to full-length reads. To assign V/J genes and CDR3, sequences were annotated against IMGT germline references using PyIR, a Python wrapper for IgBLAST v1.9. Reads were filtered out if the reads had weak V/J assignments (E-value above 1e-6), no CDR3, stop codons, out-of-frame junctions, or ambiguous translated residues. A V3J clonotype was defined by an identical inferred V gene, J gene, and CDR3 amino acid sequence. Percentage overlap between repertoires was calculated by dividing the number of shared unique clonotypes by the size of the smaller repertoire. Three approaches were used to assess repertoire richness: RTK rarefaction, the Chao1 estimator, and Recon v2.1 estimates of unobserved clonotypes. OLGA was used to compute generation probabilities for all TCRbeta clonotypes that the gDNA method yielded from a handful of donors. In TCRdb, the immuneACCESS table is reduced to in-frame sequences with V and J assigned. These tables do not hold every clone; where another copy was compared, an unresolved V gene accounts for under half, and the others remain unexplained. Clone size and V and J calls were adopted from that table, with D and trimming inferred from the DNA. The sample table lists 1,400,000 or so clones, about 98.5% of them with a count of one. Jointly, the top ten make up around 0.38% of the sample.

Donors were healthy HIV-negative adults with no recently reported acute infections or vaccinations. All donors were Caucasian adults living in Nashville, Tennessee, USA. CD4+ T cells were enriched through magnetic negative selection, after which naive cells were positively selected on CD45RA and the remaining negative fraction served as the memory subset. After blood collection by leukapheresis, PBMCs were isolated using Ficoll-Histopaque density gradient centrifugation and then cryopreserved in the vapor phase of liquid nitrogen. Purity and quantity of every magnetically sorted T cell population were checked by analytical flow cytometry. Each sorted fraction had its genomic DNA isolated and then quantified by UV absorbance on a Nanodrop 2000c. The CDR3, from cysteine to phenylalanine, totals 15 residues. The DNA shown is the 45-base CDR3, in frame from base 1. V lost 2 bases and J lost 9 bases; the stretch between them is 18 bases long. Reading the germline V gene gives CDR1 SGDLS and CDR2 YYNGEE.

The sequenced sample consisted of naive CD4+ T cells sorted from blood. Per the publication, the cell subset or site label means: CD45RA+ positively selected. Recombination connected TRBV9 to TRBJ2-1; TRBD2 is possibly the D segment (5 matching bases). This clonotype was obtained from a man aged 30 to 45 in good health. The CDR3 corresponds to CASSVVGSASSEQFF. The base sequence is TGTGCCAGCAGCGTGGTCGGGTCGGCTAGCAGTGAGCAGTTCTTC.